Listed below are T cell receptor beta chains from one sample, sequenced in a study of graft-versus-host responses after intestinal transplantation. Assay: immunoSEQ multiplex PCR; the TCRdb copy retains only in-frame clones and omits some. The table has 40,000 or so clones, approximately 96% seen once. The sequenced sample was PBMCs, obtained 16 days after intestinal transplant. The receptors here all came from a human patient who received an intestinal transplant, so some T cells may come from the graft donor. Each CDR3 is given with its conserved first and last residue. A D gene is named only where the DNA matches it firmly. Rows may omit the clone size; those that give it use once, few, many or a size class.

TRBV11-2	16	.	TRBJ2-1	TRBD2	TGTGCCAGCAGCTTAGAGGGCGGGAGGTCCTACAATGAGCAGTTCTTC	CASSLEGGRSYNEQFF
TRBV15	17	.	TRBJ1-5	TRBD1	TGTGCCACCAGCAGAGATGGAGGGGGACAGGGCAATCAGCCCCAGCATTTT	CATSRDGGGQGNQPQHF
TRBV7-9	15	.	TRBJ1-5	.	TGTGCCAGCAGCTTAGGAGGACTGGCGGGTCAGCCCCAGCATTTT	CASSLGGLAGQPQHF
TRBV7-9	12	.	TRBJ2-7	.	TGTGCCAGCAGCCAGGGATCATACGAGCAGTACTTC	CASSQGSYEQYF
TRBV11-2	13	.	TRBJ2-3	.	TGTGCCAGCAGCTTCGGGCTCACAGATACGCAGTATTTT	CASSFGLTDTQYF
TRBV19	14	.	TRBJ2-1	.	TGTGCCAGTAGTACCCCGGGACTCCGAGGTGAGCAGTTCTTC	CASSTPGLRGEQFF
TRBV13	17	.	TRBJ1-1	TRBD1	TGTGCCAGCAGCTTAGTGCGGGACAGGGCCCCGAACACTGAAGCTTTCTTT	CASSLVRDRAPNTEAFF
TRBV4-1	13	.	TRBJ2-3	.	TGCGCCAGCAGCGGGCGGGAAGCAGATACGCAGTATTTT	CASSGREADTQYF
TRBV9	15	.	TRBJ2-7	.	TGTGCCAGCAGCGTAGCGGGCAGTAGCTCCTACGAGCAGTACTTC	CASSVAGSSSYEQYF
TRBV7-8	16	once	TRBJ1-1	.	TGTGCCAGCAGCTTGAGGACAGCAACCGGGAACACTGAAGCTTTCTTT	CASSLRTATGNTEAFF
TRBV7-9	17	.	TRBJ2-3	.	TGTGCCAGCAGCTTAGTGAGTAGCGGTCGCTCACCAGATACGCAGTATTTT	CASSLVSSGRSPDTQYF
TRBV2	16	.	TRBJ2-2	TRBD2	TGTGCCAGCAGCCTCACTAGCGCGCTTTTCCCCGGGGAGCTGTTTTTT	CASSLTSALFPGELFF
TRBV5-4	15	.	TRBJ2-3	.	TGTGCCAGCAGCTTGGATGAGGGGCCAAAGGGTACGCAGTATTTT	CASSLDEGPKGTQYF
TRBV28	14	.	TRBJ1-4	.	TGTGCCAGCAGCAAGGGGGCAACTAATGAAAAACTGTTTTTT	CASSKGATNEKLFF
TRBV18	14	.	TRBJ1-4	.	TGTGCCAGCTCACCACAGGGAGTTTTTGAAAAACTGTTTTTT	CASSPQGVFEKLFF
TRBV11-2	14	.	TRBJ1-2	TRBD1	TGTGCCAGCAGCCGCGGACAGGGGGCTCATGGCTACACCTTC	CASSRGQGAHGYTF
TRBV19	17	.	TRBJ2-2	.	TGTGCCAGTAGTATAGTAGCTGGGGTTAAGCACACCGGGGAGCTGTTTTTT	CASSIVAGVKHTGELFF
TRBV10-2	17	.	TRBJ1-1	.	TGCGCCAGCAGTCCGTCACACCCAACGGGGTCAAACACTGAAGCTTTCTTT	CASSPSHPTGSNTEAFF
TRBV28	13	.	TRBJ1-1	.	TGTGCCACCCTACAGGCCTGGAACACTGAAGCTTTCTTT	CATLQAWNTEAFF
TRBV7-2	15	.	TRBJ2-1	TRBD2	TGTGCCAGCAGCTTCCTACTAGCGGGGTACAATGAGCAGTTCTTC	CASSFLLAGYNEQFF
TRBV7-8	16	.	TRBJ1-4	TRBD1	TGTGCCAGCAGCCGCCCGGGACAGGGAACTAATGAAAAACTGTTTTTT	CASSRPGQGTNEKLFF
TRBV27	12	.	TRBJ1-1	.	TGTGCCACCAACAAAGGGGGAACTGAAGCTTTCTTT	CATNKGGTEAFF
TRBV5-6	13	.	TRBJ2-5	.	TGTGCCAGCAGCTTGGATGTGGCGGGGACCCAGTACTTC	CASSLDVAGTQYF
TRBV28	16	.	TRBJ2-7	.	TGTGCCAGCAGTTTGGGAGAGACAGCTATCTCCTACGAGCAGTACTTC	CASSLGETAISYEQYF
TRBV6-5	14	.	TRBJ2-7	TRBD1	TGTGCCAGCAGTCCTTCGACAGGGTTGAGAGAGCAGTACTTC	CASSPSTGLREQYF
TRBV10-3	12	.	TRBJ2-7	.	TGTGCCAGTCAGGAGGGTGGGAACGAGCAGTACTTC	CASQEGGNEQYF
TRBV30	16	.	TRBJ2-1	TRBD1	TGTGCCTGGAGGAGGGCGACAGGGGGCCCGAACAATGAGCAGTTCTTC	CAWRRATGGPNNEQFF
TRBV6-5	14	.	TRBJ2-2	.	TGTGCCAGTTCGAGGACTGCGAACACCGGGGAGCTGTTTTTT	CASSRTANTGELFF
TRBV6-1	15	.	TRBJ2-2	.	TGTGCCAGCAGTGATGTGCGGGAGAACACCGGGGAGCTGTTTTTT	CASSDVRENTGELFF